This T cell receptor (beta chain) was identified during a study of T cells in narcolepsy. General observations from the study: Reportedly, autoreactive clonotypes were serially detected in patients' blood but not controls'.

Note on this clone: The antigen remains undetermined.

Looked up from germline, CDR1 is SGHRS and CDR2 is YFSETQ. The CDR3 sequence is 13 residues long. V lost 4 bases to trimming and J lost 0 bases, with 7 bases between them. The repertoire was sequenced with immunoSEQ multiplex PCR; TCRdb's copy has only in-frame clones and lacks some. This table holds roughly 25,000 clones, 75% to 90% found once. The material sequenced was CD45RA- memory CD4+ T cells from PBMCs. The receptor comes from a human donor with narcolepsy. The V and J genes are TRBV5-1 and TRBJ1-1; D not resolved. As DNA, the CDR3 is TGCGCCAGCAGCCTAGACCTGAACACTGAAGCTTTCTTT. This encodes CASSLDLNTEAFF.